Below are 32 T cell receptor beta chains sequenced from a single sample in a study of T cells after yellow fever vaccination. From the 5' RACE reads, TCRdb called clonotypes with MiXCR, one entry per CDR3 protein. The sample has some 390,000 distinct CDR3 sequences, around 20% seen once. The sample was PBMCs, taken before the yellow fever booster vaccination. These receptors all stem from a man younger than 30 who received the YFV17D yellow fever vaccine.

The chain recombines TRBV28 with TRBJ1-1; possible D gene TRBD1, 6 bases. V was shortened by 4 bases and J by 3 bases, with 21 bases between the two germline ends. This CDR3 spans 17 amino acids. Germline V gene lookup returns CDR1 MDHEN and CDR2 SYDVKM. CDR3 DNA: TGTGCCAGCAGTTGGCCGTTGGGCAGGGGCTTTGACACTGAAGCTTTCTTT. It specifies CASSWPLGRGFDTEAFF.

A few counts support this clonotype. This rearrangement joins TRBV7-2 to TRBJ1-2, with a weak D call TRBD1 (6 bases). The germline CDR1 and CDR2 sequences are SGHTA and FQGNSA. The CDR3 totals 15 residues. V lost 3 bases and J lost 5, with 16 bases in between. The CDR3 region is CASSFRAGGPYGYTF. The CDR3 bases are TGTGCCAGCAGCTTTCGGGCGGGGGGGCCTTATGGCTACACCTTC.

This clonotype was detected a few times. The chain joins TRBV7-9 to TRBJ2-1; D might be TRBD2 (6 bases). The V end was cut by 11 bases, the J end by 8 bases, with 25 bases between. The CDR3 covers 15 residues. Germline V gives CDR1 SEHNR, CDR2 FQNEAQ (reference sequence). CDR3 in amino acids: CASGGKGEGIDEQFF. The CDR3 DNA is TGTGCCTCCGGGGGAAAAGGAGAAGGCATCGATGAGCAGTTCTTC. The whole variable domain, remainder taken from reference TRBV7-9 and TRBJ2-1, is DTGVSQNPRHKITKRGQNVTFRCDPISEHNRLYWYRQTLGQGPEFLTYFQNEAQLEKSRLLSDRFSAERPKGSFSTLEIQRTEQGDSAMYLCASGGKGEGIDEQFFGPGTRLTVL.

The CDR3 nucleotides are TGTGCCAGCAGCCAAGATAAGTTCCCCGTGATACGGGCCCAAGAGACCCAGTACTTC. This encodes CASSQDKFPVIRAQETQYF. The V gene is TRBV14, the J gene TRBJ2-5, with no clear D. The V end was cut by 0 bases, the J end by 1 base, with 21 bases between. CDR3 length equals 19 residues. Germline V gene lookup returns CDR1 SGHDN and CDR2 FVKESK.

The J gene is TRBJ1-1, the V gene TRBV18; TRBD1 might be the D (5 bases). Trimming left V 3 bases short and J 2 bases short, with 13 bases between. The CDR3 consists of 15 residues. The V gene's germline CDR1 is KGHSH and CDR2 LQKENI. CDR3 protein: CASSPGPQANTEAFF. In DNA, the CDR3 is TGTGCCAGCTCACCGGGTCCACAGGCAAACACTGAAGCTTTCTTT.

The V call is TRBV28, the J call TRBJ2-7; 10 bases fit TRBD1. The trim removed 6 bases at V and 2 bases at J, leaving 7 bases unmatched. Germline CDR1 reads MDHEN; CDR2 reads SYDVKM. This CDR3 region has 15 residues. CDR3 DNA sequence: TGTGCCAGCAGCTCCCCGGGACAGGGGACCTACGAGCAGTACGTC. This gives the protein CASSSPGQGTYEQYV.

This clonotype was seen only a few times. The J gene is TRBJ2-7, the V gene TRBV18, with D perhaps matching TRBD1 (5 bases). V dropped 2 bases and J dropped 3 bases, with 17 bases sitting between them. Per germline, CDR1 KGHSH and CDR2 LQKENI. The CDR3 is 16 amino acids. The CDR3 loop is CASSPADRITFYEQYF. The CDR3 DNA sequence: TGTGCCAGCTCACCAGCCGACAGAATCACCTTCTACGAGCAGTACTTC.

This clonotype was seen a handful of times. The V and J genes are TRBV7-2 and TRBJ2-7, with a tentative D call TRBD2 (5 bases). The germline V gene has CDR1 SGHTA and CDR2 FQGNSA. CDR3 length: 14 amino acids. The V and J ends lost 1 base and 0 bases respectively, with 7 bases between them. The CDR3: CASSLGRHSYEQYV. The CDR3 DNA follows: TGTGCCAGCAGCTTAGGGAGGCACTCCTACGAGCAGTACGTC.

Only a few counts were recorded for this clonotype. This sequence joins TRBV5-1 and TRBJ2-5; D gene uncertain. The germline gives CDR1 SGHRS, CDR2 YFSETQ. The length of the CDR3 is 13 residues. V lost 0 bases, J lost 11 bases, and 14 bases lay in between. The CDR3 DNA is TGCGCCAGCAGCTTGGCTAGTCCTGAAACTCAGTACTTC. Amino acids: CASSLASPETQYF.

This clonotype has a count of ten or more. This chain uses TRBV9 with TRBJ1-1; D unclear. This CDR3 comprises 15 residues. From germline, CDR1 is SGDLS and CDR2 YYNGEE. Trimming removed 2 bases from V and 1 base from J, with 12 bases in between. DNA of the CDR3: TGTGCCAGCAGCGTTGATTCCATTTGGAACACTGAAGCTTTCTTT. It encodes CASSVDSIWNTEAFF.

This clonotype was recorded many times. V is TRBV15 and J is TRBJ2-3; TRBD1 matches 7 bases. This CDR3 comprises 14 residues. The germline CDR1 and CDR2 sequences are LNHNV and YYDKDF (reference sequence). V was pared by 4 bases and J by 4 bases, with 5 bases of the junction left unmatched. Written as DNA, the CDR3 is TGTGCCACCAGCACCCGACAGGGAGCAGATACGCAGTATTTT. Its protein product is CATSTRQGADTQYF.

The V call is TRBV4-1, the J call TRBJ2-5, with 9 bases lining up with TRBD1. The V and J ends lost 1 base and 5 bases, in that order; junction bases with no gene match: 5. The CDR3 runs 15 residues. Germline values: CDR1 MGHRA, CDR2 YSYEKL. CDR3 protein: CASSQGGQGGETQYF. The CDR3 nucleotides read TGCGCCAGCAGCCAAGGGGGACAGGGCGGGGAGACCCAGTACTTC.

The rearrangement joins TRBV6-6 to TRBJ1-1; 8 bases line up with TRBD1. The V and J ends lost 5 bases and 0 bases, in that order; junction bases with no gene match: 8. Germline lookup yields CDR1 MNHNY and CDR2 SVGAGI (reference sequence). CDR3 length: 16 amino acids. The CDR3, as DNA: TGTGCCAGCAGTCTCCCGACAGGGGCCCTGAACACTGAAGCTTTCTTT. It yields the protein CASSLPTGALNTEAFF.

This chain uses TRBV6-2 or TRBV6-3 with TRBJ1-5; D gene ambiguous. CDR1 MNHEY and CDR2 SVGEGT come from the germline V gene. The CDR3 contains 14 residues. V lost 6 bases and J 0 bases, leaving 9 bases between the germline ends. The CDR3 DNA follows: TGTGCCAGCAGCCGCGGGTATAGCAATCAGCCCCAGCATTTT. Translation: CASSRGYSNQPQHF.

The chain couples TRBV5-1 to TRBJ2-6; tentatively, D is TRBD2 (7 bases). V dropped 7 bases and J dropped 0 bases, with 17 bases sitting between them. This CDR3 is built from 17 residues. Germline V lookup: CDR1 SGHRS, CDR2 YFSETQ. CDR3 protein: CASGGDIFDSGANVLTF. The CDR3 bases are TGCGCCAGCGGGGGGGACATTTTCGACTCTGGGGCCAACGTCCTGACTTTC.

The genes are TRBV12-3 or TRBV12-4 and TRBJ1-1; D not certain. Between the trimmed V and J ends, which lost 3 bases and 5 bases, there was a span of 13 bases. This CDR3 region has 14 residues. The CDR3, as DNA: TGTGCCAGCAGTTTTCGGGCGGGCCCTACTGAAGCTTTCTTT. It translates to CASSFRAGPTEAFF.

The J gene is TRBJ1-5, the V gene TRBV7-9; 9 bases map to TRBD1. There are 15 residues in the CDR3. The V and J ends lost 5 bases and 4 bases, in that order; junction bases with no gene match: 6. Germline CDR1 SEHNR, CDR2 FQNEAQ (reference sequence). In DNA form, the CDR3 reads TGTGCCAGCAGCCCTAGTGGACAGGGGAATCAGCCCCAGCATTTT. This sequence encodes CASSPSGQGNQPQHF.

The chain couples TRBV20-1 to TRBJ2-3; the match to TRBD2 covers 11 bases. Germline V gives CDR1 DFQATT, CDR2 SNEGSKA (reference sequence). V was pared by 0 bases and J by 8 bases, with 19 bases of the junction left unmatched. The CDR3 is 19 residues long. CDR3 nucleotide sequence: TGCAGTGCTAGAGAGTCTAGCGGGGGGCCACAAGTCGCAGTGGGTACGCAGTATTTT. As protein: CSARESSGGPQVAVGTQYF.

This clonotype appeared a few times. The genes are TRBV20-1 and TRBJ2-3; D unresolved. Trimming cost V 3 bases and J 0 bases, with 13 bases left between them. The CDR3 length is 15 residues. CDR1 is DFQATT and CDR2 is SNEGSKA in the germline V gene (reference sequence). As DNA, the CDR3 is TGCAGTGCTAGCTCCCTCTCCTGGAGCACAGATACGCAGTATTTT. Translated: CSASSLSWSTDTQYF.

In its sample, this clonotype was seen a few times. The chain is built from TRBV12-3 or TRBV12-4 and TRBJ2-5; 10 bases align to TRBD1. This CDR3 spans 16 amino acids. Trimming cost V 5 bases and J 5 bases; bases outside gene matches: 11. CDR3 sequence reads: CASSILGQGGRETQYF. CDR3 bases: TGTGCCAGCAGTATACTCGGACAGGGGGGGAGGGAGACCCAGTACTTC.

The chain joins TRBV7-2 to TRBJ2-5; 8 nucleotides agree with TRBD2. The CDR3 is made up of 14 amino acids. Germline lookup yields CDR1 SGHTA and CDR2 FQGNSA. V shed 2 bases, J shed 7 bases, and the junction held 6 bases outside the gene matches. CDR3 in DNA: TGTGCCAGCAGCTTAACCCGGGGGGGCGGGACCCAGTACTTC. Translating it yields CASSLTRGGGTQYF. Supplemented by reference TRBV7-2 and TRBJ2-5, the full variable domain reads GAGVSQSPSNKVTEKGKDVELRCDPISGHTALYWYRQSLGQGLEFLIYFQGNSAPDKSGLPSDRFSAERTGGSVSTLTIQRTQQEDSAVYLCASSLTRGGGTQYFGPGTRLLVL.

This clonotype was observed a few times. The chain carries TRBV7-9 and TRBJ2-5, with D possibly TRBD2 on 7 matching bases. The CDR3 has 16 residues. The V gene's germline CDR1 is SEHNR and CDR2 FQNEAQ (reference sequence). The V end was cut by 1 base, the J end by 2 bases, with 14 bases between. This CDR3 is CASSLVGGAEQETQYF. The CDR3 nucleotides are TGTGCCAGCAGCTTAGTAGGGGGGGCGGAACAAGAGACCCAGTACTTC.

V gene TRBV15 combines with J gene TRBJ2-4, with a tentative D call TRBD2 (5 bases). V was shortened by 4 bases and J by 0 bases, with 16 bases between the two germline ends. Germline-derived CDR1 and CDR2 are LNHNV and YYDKDF (reference sequence). This CDR3 has 17 residues. CDR3 region: CATSTGSGYLAKNIQYF. The CDR3 DNA reads as TGTGCCACCAGCACCGGATCGGGGTATCTAGCCAAAAACATTCAGTACTTC.

This chain uses TRBV12-3 or TRBV12-4 with TRBJ1-4, with D unresolved. V lost 5 bases and J lost 8, with 15 bases in between. CDR3 size: 14 residues. The CDR3 DNA follows: TGTGCCAGCAGTCTCGGAGAGGGAGACGAAAAACTGTTTTTT. Its translation: CASSLGEGDEKLFF.

The V and J genes are TRBV9 and TRBJ1-1; D remains unclear. The germline V gene encodes CDR1 SGDLS and CDR2 YYNGEE. This CDR3 is built from 12 residues. Deletions cut 4 bases from V and 7 bases from J, with 11 bases between. In DNA form, the CDR3 reads TGTGCCAGCAGCCCACTTGACGGTGAAGCTTTCTTT. It specifies CASSPLDGEAFF. Full variable domain (outside the CDR3, taken from reference TRBV9 and TRBJ1-1): DSGVTQTPKHLITATGQRVTLRCSPRSGDLSVYWYQQSLDQGLQFLIQYYNGEERAKGNILERFSAQQFPDLHSELNLSSLELGDSALYFCASSPLDGEAFFGQGTRLTVV.

This clonotype was found a few times. The chain joins TRBV20-1 to TRBJ2-2, with TRBD2 identical over 9 bases. The CDR3 is made up of 16 amino acids. In germline, CDR1 is DFQATT, CDR2 SNEGSKA (reference sequence). Trimming cost V 0 bases and J 4 bases; bases outside gene matches: 6. CDR3 DNA: TGCAGTGCTAGAGATCCTCGCGGGGGGGCCACCGGGGAGCTGTTTTTT. Encoded protein: CSARDPRGGATGELFF.

V gene TRBV12-3 or TRBV12-4 combines with J gene TRBJ2-3, with D maybe TRBD2 (6 bases). The CDR3 is made up of 15 amino acids. V was pared by 3 bases and J by 3 bases, with 13 bases between. The CDR3 loop reads CASSFGTRSTDTQYF. CDR3 sequence (DNA): TGTGCCAGCAGTTTCGGGACTCGATCTACAGATACGCAGTATTTT.

The V call is TRBV7-2, the J call TRBJ2-3; tentatively, D is TRBD2 (5 bases). The germline V and J ends were trimmed by 2 bases and 5 bases, with 11 bases remaining between them. The germline CDR1 and CDR2 sequences are SGHTA and FQGNSA. This CDR3 is built from 14 residues. The CDR3, as DNA: TGTGCCAGCAGCTTACGGGAAGCTGGAGATACGCAGTATTTT. This codes for CASSLREAGDTQYF.

This clonotype was seen a handful of times. CDR3 in amino acids: CASSGDRGPENTEAFF. The CDR3 coding sequence is TGTGCCAGCAGTGGGGACAGGGGGCCTGAGAACACTGAAGCTTTCTTT. The rearrangement joins TRBV6-4 to TRBJ1-1, with 12 bases matching TRBD1. CDR1 and CDR2 from the germline V gene are MRHNA and SNTAGT. V lost 4 bases and J lost 1; bases outside the gene matches: 4. This CDR3 region has 16 residues.

The DNA of the CDR3 is TGTGCCAGCAGTAACTACGGGTACGAGCAGTACGTC. Protein: CASSNYGYEQYV. The chain is built from TRBV12-3 or TRBV12-4 and TRBJ2-7; D uncertain. V lost 5 bases, J lost 4 bases, and 9 bases lay in between. There are 12 residues in the CDR3.

The sample holds a few counts of this clonotype. The gene calls are TRBV5-1 and TRBJ1-1; D is unresolved. The CDR3 extends over 14 amino acids. The germline V gene encodes CDR1 SGHRS and CDR2 YFSETQ. The V end was cut by 0 bases, the J end by 7 bases, with 13 bases between. CDR3 DNA sequence: TGCGCCAGCAGCTTGGGGGTTGGGTCGCTTGAAGCTTTCTTT. It is translated as CASSLGVGSLEAFF.

This clonotype was seen only a few times. The rearrangement uses TRBV7-6 and TRBJ2-1, with TRBD2 identical over 11 bases. The CDR3 consists of 15 residues. Germline-derived CDR1 and CDR2 are SGHVS and FNYEAQ. After removal of 6 bases from V and 9 bases from J, the junction contained 10 bases not matched to a gene. DNA of the CDR3: TGTGCCAGCAGTCTAAGACTAGCGGGGCTGATTGAGCAGTTCTTC. Translating gives CASSLRLAGLIEQFF.